What follows are 18 T cell receptor beta chains derived from one specimen sequenced in a study of T cell repertoires in cytomegalovirus infection. TCRdb re-derived calls from the reads in MiXCR, one entry per CDR3 protein. Among 450,000 to 650,000 distinct CDR3 sequences listed, 40% were seen once. These receptors' antigens are unknown. The source material was cultured PBMCs, sampled from culture after CMV antigen stimulation. These receptors were obtained from a human donor in good health (CMV status not recorded). Some clones in this sample may be carry-over from other donors' samples.

The V and J genes are TRBV6-6 and TRBJ2-7; tentative D call: TRBD1 (5 bases). The V end lost 2 bases, the J end lost 3 bases, and 11 bases lay between the germline ends. The CDR3 extends over 14 amino acids. Germline CDR1 reads MNHNY; CDR2 reads SVGAGI (reference sequence). The CDR3 here is CASSYPGFNYEQYF. The DNA for the CDR3 is TGTGCCAGCAGTTACCCAGGGTTTAACTACGAGCAGTACTTC.

This clonotype was counted a few times. V gene TRBV6-1 combines with J gene TRBJ2-7; the D is unclear. Trimming took 6 bases from V and 6 from J, leaving 9 bases between them. The CDR3 consists of 11 residues. The germline V gene encodes CDR1 MNHNS and CDR2 SASEGT. The CDR3 DNA reads TGTGCCAGCAGCCCTCCCGGCGAGCAGTACTTC. Its translation: CASSPPGEQYF.

This clonotype was seen many times. The CDR3 region has the DNA TGTGCCAGCAGCTTAGTGACTAGCTCCTACGAGCAGTACTTC. Encoded protein: CASSLVTSSYEQYF. This chain uses TRBV7-2 with TRBJ2-7, with a possible D match to TRBD2 (6 bases). Germline V gene lookup returns CDR1 SGHTA and CDR2 FQGNSA. V was shortened by 1 base and J by 0 bases, with 7 bases between the two germline ends. The CDR3 sequence is 14 residues long.

This sequence joins TRBV29-1 and TRBJ2-7, with 11 bases lining up with TRBD1. Trimming took 6 bases from V and 9 from J; bases not matched to a gene: 10. This CDR3 region has 13 residues. CDR1 SQVTM and CDR2 ANQGSEA come from the germline V gene. CDR3 protein: CSVQRGGQGAQYF. The CDR3 nucleotides are TGCAGCGTACAAAGGGGCGGACAGGGGGCGCAGTACTTC.

V gene TRBV12-3 or TRBV12-4 combines with J gene TRBJ2-1, with 11 bases that match TRBD2. J was trimmed by 8 bases and V by 5 bases; bases with no gene match: 5. The CDR3 sequence is 14 residues long. CDR3 DNA: TGTGCCAGCAGTCCGACTAGCGGGGCCGATGAGCAGTTCTTC. Translated, it gives CASSPTSGADEQFF.

The genes are TRBV2 and TRBJ2-1; TRBD1 agrees at 8 bases. Germline-derived CDR1 and CDR2 are SNHLY and FYNNEI. The CDR3 has 14 residues. With 3 bases clipped from V and 9 bases from J, the junction kept 7 bases outside the gene matches. The CDR3 spells CASSDAQGDREQFF. The CDR3 DNA follows: TGTGCCAGCAGTGACGCACAGGGGGATCGTGAGCAGTTCTTC.

The rearrangement uses TRBV20-1 and TRBJ2-5; unclear D gene. CDR3 size: 10 residues. The germline V gene encodes CDR1 DFQATT and CDR2 SNEGSKA (reference sequence). The V end lost 6 bases, the J end lost 5 bases, and 7 bases lay between the germline ends. CDR3 in amino acids: CSADGETQYF. CDR3 coding DNA: TGCAGTGCCGACGGGGAGACCCAGTACTTC.

The rearrangement joins TRBV5-5 to TRBJ2-7; D is perhaps TRBD2 (5 bases). This CDR3 is built from 14 residues. Germline V gene data show CDR1 as SGHKS and CDR2 as YYEKEE (reference sequence). Trimming shortened V by 3 bases and J by 3 bases, and 13 bases separated the two germline ends. The CDR3 DNA is TGTGCCAGCAGCTACCGACTATCCAGCTACGAGCAGTACTTC. This codes for CASSYRLSSYEQYF.

This chain joins TRBV11-2 and TRBJ2-7; possibly TRBD1 or TRBD2 for D (6 bases each). This CDR3 region has 15 residues. Looked up from germline, CDR1 is SGHAT and CDR2 is FQNNGV. The V end lost 2 bases, the J end lost 1 base, and 12 bases lay between the germline ends. CDR3 DNA sequence: TGTGCCAGCAGCTTAATCCGGGGGCCTTCCTACGAGCAGTACTTC. It yields the protein CASSLIRGPSYEQYF. Looking up the rest from reference TRBV11-2 and TRBJ2-7 gives the full variable domain: EAGVAQSPRYKIIEKRQSVAFWCNPISGHATLYWYQQILGQGPKLLIQFQNNGVVDDSQLPKDRFSAERLKGVDSTLKIQPAKLEDSAVYLCASSLIRGPSYEQYFGPGTRLTVT.

This rearrangement joins TRBV7-2 to TRBJ2-5; 9 bases are shared with TRBD2. Germline V gene lookup returns CDR1 SGHTA and CDR2 FQGNSA. This CDR3 has 18 amino acids. The J segment lost 2 bases and the V segment lost 0 bases, leaving 10 bases of the junction unmatched. The CDR3 here is CASSLASSGNWRQETQYF. Here the CDR3 DNA reads TGTGCCAGCAGCTTAGCCTCTAGCGGGAACTGGAGACAAGAGACCCAGTACTTC.

This clonotype was observed a handful of times. V usage is TRBV7-2 and J usage is TRBJ2-5; the D gene is possibly TRBD1 (5 bases). From germline, CDR1 is SGHTA and CDR2 FQGNSA. The V and J ends lost 5 bases and 5 bases respectively, with 12 bases between them. This CDR3 spans 13 amino acids. As DNA, the CDR3 is TGTGCCAGCAGCCCCCAACGACAGGAGACCCAGTACTTC. This encodes CASSPQRQETQYF.

Only a few counts were recorded for this clonotype. The rearrangement joins TRBV6-1 to TRBJ1-6; 9 bases fit TRBD1. The V and J ends lost 6 bases and 6 bases, in that order; junction bases with no gene match: 0. This CDR3 spans 13 amino acids. Per the germline V gene, CDR1 is MNHNS and CDR2 is SASEGT. CDR3 nucleotide sequence: TGTGCCAGCAGGACAGGGGGTAATTCACCCCTCCACTTT. Encoded protein: CASRTGGNSPLHF.

The rearrangement joins TRBV2 to TRBJ2-3; D may match TRBD1 or TRBD2 (5 bases each). Per germline, CDR1 SNHLY and CDR2 FYNNEI. V lost 7 bases, J lost 0 bases, and 11 bases lay in between. The CDR3 extends over 14 amino acids. The CDR3 sequence is CASMRDHSTDTQYF. The CDR3 nucleotides read TGTGCCAGCATGAGGGACCATAGCACAGATACGCAGTATTTT.

This chain links TRBV5-4 with TRBJ2-1; TRBD2 agrees at 12 bases. This CDR3 is 17 amino acids long. Trimming at V came to 4 bases and at J to 8 bases, leaving 13 bases not matched to a gene. In germline, CDR1 is SGHNT, CDR2 YYREEE (reference sequence). The CDR3 region is CASSPGGLAGGQDEQFF. CDR3 bases: TGTGCCAGCAGCCCGGGAGGGCTAGCGGGGGGGCAGGATGAGCAGTTCTTC.

The gene calls are TRBV9 and TRBJ2-5, with D hard to call. Trimming removed 1 base at V and 4 bases at J, with 14 bases between. CDR3 size: 15 residues. Germline V gene sequence: CDR1 SGDLS, CDR2 YYNGEE. The DNA for the CDR3 is TGTGCCAGCAGCGTATTCTCTGCGCCGATAGAGACCCAGTACTTC. Protein sequence: CASSVFSAPIETQYF.

The chain uses TRBV6-1 and TRBJ1-5; D is undetermined. Trimming stripped 1 base from V and 6 bases from J, with 13 bases between. The CDR3 loop spans 15 amino acids. Germline V gives CDR1 MNHNS, CDR2 SASEGT. Written as DNA, the CDR3 is TGTGCCAGCAGTGAAGAGGTGCCCGTTTCTCAGCCCCAGCATTTT. Its protein is CASSEEVPVSQPQHF.

In this sample, this clonotype turned up a few times. The J gene is TRBJ1-4, the V gene TRBV6-6; a weak D match, TRBD1 (5 bases). Between the trimmed V and J ends, which lost 9 bases and 7 bases, there was a span of 21 bases. CDR3 length equals 15 residues. CDR1 is MNHNY, CDR2 SVGAGI, per germline (reference sequence). The CDR3 DNA sequence: TGTGCCAGATCGAGGGGACGGCACTCGGGTGAAAAACTGTTTTTT. Translated: CARSRGRHSGEKLFF.

This chain links TRBV25-1 with TRBJ2-1, with 12 bases fitting TRBD2. The CDR3 extends over 15 amino acids. Germline V gives CDR1 MGHDK, CDR2 SYGVNS. The junction had 5 bases not matched to a gene; V was cut back by 3 bases and J by 8 bases. The DNA of the CDR3 is TGTGCCAGCAGTGATTGGACTAGCGGGATTGATGAGCAGTTCTTC. Amino acids: CASSDWTSGIDEQFF.